This TCR beta chain is drawn from a study of chemoradiotherapy in HPV16-positive cancers. Whole-study context: Candidate HPV-specific T-cell clones and common TCR motifs came from functional assays in two HPV16-positive patients.

V lost 6 bases, J lost 4 bases, and 10 bases lay in between. The germline CDR1 and CDR2 sequences are SGHRS and YFSETQ. The CDR3 is 13 amino acids. The protocol was immunoSEQ multiplex PCR, while the TCRdb copy is restricted to in-frame clones and leaves out a portion. In the table there are fewer than 20,000 clones, approximately 90% of which are singletons. The sample consisted of blood, taken from a patient who underwent chemoradiotherapy. This clonotype was sampled from a human donor with HPV-associated anogenital cancer. The chain combines TRBV5-1 with TRBJ2-2; D unresolved. The CDR3 DNA reads TGCGCCAGCAAAACCTTCATCACCGGGGAGCTGTTTTTT. Residues: CASKTFITGELFF.